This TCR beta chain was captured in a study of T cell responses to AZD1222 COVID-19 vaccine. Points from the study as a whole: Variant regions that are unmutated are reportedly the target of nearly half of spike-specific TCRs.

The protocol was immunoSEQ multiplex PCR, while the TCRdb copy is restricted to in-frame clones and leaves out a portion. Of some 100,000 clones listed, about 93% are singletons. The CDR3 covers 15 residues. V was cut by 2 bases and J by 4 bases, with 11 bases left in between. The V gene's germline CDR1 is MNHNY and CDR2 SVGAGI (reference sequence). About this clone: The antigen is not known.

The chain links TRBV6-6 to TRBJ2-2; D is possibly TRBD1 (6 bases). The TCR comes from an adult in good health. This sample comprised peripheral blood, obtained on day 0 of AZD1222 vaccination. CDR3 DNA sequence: TGTGCCAGCAGTTACGCCCGAGGGGGCACCGGGGAGCTGTTTTTT. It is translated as CASSYARGGTGELFF.